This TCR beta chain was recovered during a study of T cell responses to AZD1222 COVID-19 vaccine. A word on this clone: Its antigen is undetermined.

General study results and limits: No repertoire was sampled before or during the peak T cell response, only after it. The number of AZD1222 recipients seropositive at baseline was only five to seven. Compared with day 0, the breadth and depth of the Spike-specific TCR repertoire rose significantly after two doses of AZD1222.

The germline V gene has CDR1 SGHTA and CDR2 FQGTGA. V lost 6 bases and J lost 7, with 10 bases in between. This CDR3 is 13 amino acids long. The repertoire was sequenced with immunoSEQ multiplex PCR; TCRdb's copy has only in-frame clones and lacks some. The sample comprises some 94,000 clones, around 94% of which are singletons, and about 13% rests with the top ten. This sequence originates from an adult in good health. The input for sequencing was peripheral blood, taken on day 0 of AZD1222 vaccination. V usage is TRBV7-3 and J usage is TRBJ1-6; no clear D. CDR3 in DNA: TGTGCCAGCAGAAAGGTGGGGAATTCACCCCTCCACTTT. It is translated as CASRKVGNSPLHF.